This TCR beta chain was sequenced in a study of T cell responses to AZD1222 COVID-19 vaccine. Germline V gene sequence: CDR1 SGHVS, CDR2 FQNEAQ. This CDR3 is built from 15 residues. The junction had 13 bases not matched to a gene; V was cut back by 5 bases and J by 7 bases. Data came from immunoSEQ multiplex PCR; TCRdb stores just in-frame clones and leaves some out. Of over 110,000 clones detected, 85% to 95% appear once; the ten largest clones hold 5.1%. The V gene is TRBV7-8, the J gene TRBJ2-7; 8 positions match TRBD1. The receptor was derived from an adult in good health. The sample here was peripheral blood, taken on day 0 of AZD1222 vaccination. The CDR3 bases are TGTGCCAGCAGCCTTGGACAGGGCTCAGGGGGAGAGCAGTACTTC. Amino acids: CASSLGQGSGGEQYF.